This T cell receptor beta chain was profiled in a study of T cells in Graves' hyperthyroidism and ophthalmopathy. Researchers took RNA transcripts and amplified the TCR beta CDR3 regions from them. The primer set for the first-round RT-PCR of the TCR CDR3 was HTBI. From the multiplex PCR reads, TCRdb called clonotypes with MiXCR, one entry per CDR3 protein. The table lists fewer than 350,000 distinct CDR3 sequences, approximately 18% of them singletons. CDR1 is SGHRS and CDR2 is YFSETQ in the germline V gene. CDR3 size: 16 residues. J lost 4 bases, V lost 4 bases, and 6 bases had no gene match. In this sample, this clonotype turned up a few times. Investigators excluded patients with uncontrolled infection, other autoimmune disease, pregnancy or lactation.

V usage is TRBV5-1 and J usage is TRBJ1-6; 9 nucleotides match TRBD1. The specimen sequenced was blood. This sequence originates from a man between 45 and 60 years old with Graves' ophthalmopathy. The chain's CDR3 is CASSDRTGEYNSPLHF. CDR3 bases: TGCGCCAGCAGCGACCGGACAGGGGAATATAATTCACCCCTCCACTTT.